Below, 6 T cell receptor beta chains from the same sample are listed, as sequenced in a study of early T cells in non-severe SARS-CoV-2 infection. TCRdb called the 5' RACE reads again in MiXCR, with one record for every CDR3 protein. The sample has about 60,000 distinct CDR3 sequences, around 6% seen once; the top ten hold about 6.8%. The sample was whole blood. These receptors were taken from an adult who was a healthcare worker with PCR-confirmed SARS-CoV-2 infection or an uninfected control (not recorded which).

The V and J genes are TRBV7-9 and TRBJ2-1; 11 bases map to TRBD2. The germline gives CDR1 SEHNR, CDR2 FQNEAQ (reference sequence). The CDR3 is 14 residues long. V was clipped by 4 bases and J by 7 bases; unmatched bases: 3. CDR3 region: CASSSGLAVNEQFF. As DNA, the CDR3 is TGTGCCAGCAGCTCGGGACTAGCGGTGAATGAGCAGTTCTTC.

In its sample, this clonotype was seen many times. V and J are TRBV6-7 and TRBJ1-5, with D perhaps TRBD1 (6 bases). TRBV6-7 has ORF status, its function being uncertain. CDR3 length: 17 residues. The ends were cut back, 1 base at V and 0 bases at J, with 13 bases in the middle. This CDR3 is CASSYCPQGNSNQPQHF. The CDR3 DNA sequence: TGTGCCAGCAGTTACTGTCCTCAGGGGAATAGCAATCAGCCCCAGCATTTT.

This chain connects TRBV5-1 to TRBJ1-6; D gene uncertain. The CDR3 has 17 amino acids. V lost 0 bases, J lost 5 bases, and 15 bases lay in between. Per germline, CDR1 SGHRS and CDR2 YFSETQ. The CDR3 DNA reads as TGCGCCAGCAGCTTGGGATTTTTAGGGTCTGATAATTCACCCCTCCACTTT. This translates into CASSLGFLGSDNSPLHF.

This clonotype was seen more than once but under ten times. The chain has TRBV6-6 and TRBJ1-1; 7 bases are a match to TRBD1. The V and J ends lost 6 bases and 3 bases, in that order; junction bases with no gene match: 13. The CDR3 covers 16 residues. CDR1 MNHNY and CDR2 SVGAGI come from the germline V gene (reference sequence). Written as DNA, the CDR3 is TGTGCCAGCAGAGACAGGGTCGATTTCATCGACACTGAAGCTTTCTTT. Translation: CASRDRVDFIDTEAFF.

This clonotype was seen at least ten times. This chain joins TRBV28 and TRBJ1-1; TRBD1 might be the D (6 bases). The CDR3 contains 13 residues. CDR1 is MDHEN and CDR2 is SYDVKM in the germline V gene. V was trimmed by 4 bases and J by 4 bases, leaving 10 bases between them. CDR3 in amino acids: CASSWGAGTEAFF. The CDR3 DNA sequence: TGTGCCAGCAGTTGGGGGGCTGGCACTGAAGCTTTCTTT.

Ten or more counts support this clonotype. The J gene is TRBJ1-5, the V gene TRBV10-3; no definite D call. From germline, CDR1 is ENHRY and CDR2 SYGVKD. The V end was cut by 6 bases, the J end by 6 bases, with 12 bases between. The CDR3 runs 13 residues. In DNA, the CDR3 is TGTGCCATCAGGCCGGAGTGGCGTCAGCCCCAGCATTTT. Residues: CAIRPEWRQPQHF.